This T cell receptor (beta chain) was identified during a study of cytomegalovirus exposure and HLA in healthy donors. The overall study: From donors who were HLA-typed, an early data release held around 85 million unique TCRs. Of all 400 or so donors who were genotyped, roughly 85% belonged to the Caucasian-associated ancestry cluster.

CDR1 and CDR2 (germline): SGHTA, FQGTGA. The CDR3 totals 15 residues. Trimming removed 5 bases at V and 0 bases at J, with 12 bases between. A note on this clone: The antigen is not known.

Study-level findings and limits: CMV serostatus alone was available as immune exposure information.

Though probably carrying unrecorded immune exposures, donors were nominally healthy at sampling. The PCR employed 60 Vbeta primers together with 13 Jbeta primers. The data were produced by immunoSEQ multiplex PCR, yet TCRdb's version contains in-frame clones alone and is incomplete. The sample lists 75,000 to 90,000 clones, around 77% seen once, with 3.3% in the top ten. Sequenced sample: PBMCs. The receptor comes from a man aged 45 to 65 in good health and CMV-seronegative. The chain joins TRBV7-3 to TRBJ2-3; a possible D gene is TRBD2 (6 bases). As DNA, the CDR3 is TGTGCCAGCAGCCCCGTGGGGGGTAGCACAGATACGCAGTATTTT. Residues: CASSPVGGSTDTQYF.